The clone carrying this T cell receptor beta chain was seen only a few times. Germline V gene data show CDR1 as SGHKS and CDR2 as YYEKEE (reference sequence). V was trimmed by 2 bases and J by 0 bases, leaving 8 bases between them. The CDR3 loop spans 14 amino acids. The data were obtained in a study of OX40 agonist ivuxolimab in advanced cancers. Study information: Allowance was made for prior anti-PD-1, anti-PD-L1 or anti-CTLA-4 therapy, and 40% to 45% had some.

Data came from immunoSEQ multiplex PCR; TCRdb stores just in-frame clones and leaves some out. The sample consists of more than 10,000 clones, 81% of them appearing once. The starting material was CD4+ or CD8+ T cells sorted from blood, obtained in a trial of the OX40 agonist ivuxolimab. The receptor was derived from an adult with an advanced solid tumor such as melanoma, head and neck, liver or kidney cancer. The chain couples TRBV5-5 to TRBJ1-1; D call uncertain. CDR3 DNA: TGTGCCAGCAGCTTAACGGGGTTGAACACTGAAGCTTTCTTT. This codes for CASSLTGLNTEAFF. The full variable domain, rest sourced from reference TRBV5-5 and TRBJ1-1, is DAGVTQSPTHLIKTRGQQVTLRCSPISGHKSVSWYQQVLGQGPQFIFQYYEKEERGRGNFPDRFSARQFPNYSSELNVNALLLGDSALYLCASSLTGLNTEAFFGQGTRLTVV.